This is a list of T cell receptor beta chains from one sample in a study of blood T cell repertoires in COVID-19. TCRdb's table, derived via immunoSEQ multiplex PCR, lists solely in-frame clones and lacks some. The table includes approximately 300,000 clones, around nine tenths detected once. The sequenced material came from peripheral blood. These TCRs come from a man aged 30 to 39 with acute or convalescent COVID-19. CDR3s include the opening cysteine and the closing phenylalanine or tryptophan. D genes are given only for firm matches. Some rows have no size entry. The others give once, few or many, or a class for an expanded clone.

j_gene | d_gene | abundance | v_gene | CDR3nt | CDR3aa
TRBJ2-7 | NA | NA | TRBV10-1 | TGCGCCAGCAGTGAAGGAGGCCAGGTTTACGAGCAGTACTTC | CASSEGGQVYEQYF
TRBJ2-7 | NA | NA | TRBV6-5 | TGTGCCAGCGGTTACGCCCCGGGGGTCTACGAGCAGTACTTC | CASGYAPGVYEQYF
TRBJ2-2 | NA | NA | TRBV2 | TGTGCCAGCACACGGATCGACACAGCTTCCGGGGAGCTGTTTTTT | CASTRIDTASGELFF
TRBJ1-2 | NA | NA | TRBV19 | TGTGCCAGTAGGTCGACAGGAGAAAGCTATGGCTACACCTTC | CASRSTGESYGYTF
TRBJ2-3 | TRBD2 | NA | TRBV7-3 | TGTGCCAGCAGCTTAGGACTGACTAGCGGGGGGGCAGATACGCAGTATTTT | CASSLGLTSGGADTQYF
TRBJ1-1 | NA | NA | TRBV19 | TGTGCCAGTAGTTCCCAACAGGGAATCGCTGAAGCTTTCTTT | CASSSQQGIAEAFF
TRBJ2-3 | NA | NA | TRBV5-1 | TGCGCCAGCAGCTTTCAGGCGTCCACAGATACGCAGTATTTT | CASSFQASTDTQYF
TRBJ2-7 | NA | once | TRBV5-5 | TGTGCCAGCAGCCACATGGGGAGTTTATACGAGCAGTACTTC | CASSHMGSLYEQYF
TRBJ1-2 | TRBD1 | few | TRBV28 | TGTGCCAGCAGGGGGACAGCTAACTATGGCTACACCTTC | CASRGTANYGYTF
TRBJ1-2 | NA | NA | TRBV28 | TGTGCCAGCAGTTTAGGAGGGGAAAGCTATGGCTACACCTTC | CASSLGGESYGYTF
TRBJ1-1 | TRBD1 | NA | TRBV29-1 | TGCAGCGTGAGCCGGGACAGCCTTACGGCTGAAGCTTTCTTT | CSVSRDSLTAEAFF
TRBJ1-1 | NA | few | TRBV19 | TGTGCCAGTAGAGGGCAGACAGCTCCCCGGCCTGAAGCTTTCTTT | CASRGQTAPRPEAFF
TRBJ1-3 | TRBD1 | NA | TRBV11-2 | TGTGCCAGCAGCAAGGACAGGGAGGGGAACACCATATATTTT | CASSKDREGNTIYF
TRBJ2-3 | NA | NA | TRBV14 | TGTGCCAGCAGCCAAGATCGGAGATTTAGCACAGATACGCAGTATTTT | CASSQDRRFSTDTQYF
TRBJ1-1 | NA | NA | TRBV4-1 | TGCGCCAGCAGCCAAGAGGAGGGGATCACTGAAGCTTTCTTT | CASSQEEGITEAFF
TRBJ1-5 | NA | NA | TRBV28 | TGTGCCAGCAGTTTAGAACAGGGTGGTCAGCCCCAGCATTTT | CASSLEQGGQPQHF
TRBJ1-2 | TRBD1 | NA | TRBV18 | TGTGCCAGCCGATACCTTTTGTCAGGGGGCGAGGATGGCTACACCTTC | CASRYLLSGGEDGYTF
TRBJ1-1 | TRBD1 | few | TRBV11-3 | TGTGCCAGCAGCCCAGGGGGGATCCGAGACACTGAAGCTTTCTTT | CASSPGGIRDTEAFF
TRBJ2-1 | NA | NA | TRBV4-1 | TGCGCCAGCAGCCTCCCCGACAATGAGCAGTTCTTC | CASSLPDNEQFF
TRBJ2-5 | NA | NA | TRBV12-5 | TGTGCTAGTGGCCCTCAGTCATTCCACCAAGAGACCCAGTACTTC | CASGPQSFHQETQYF
TRBJ2-7 | NA | NA | TRBV6-2/TRBV6-3 | TGTGCCAGCAGTTACTCGTCGGCTAGCTCCTACGAGCAGTACTTC | CASSYSSASSYEQYF
TRBJ1-2 | NA | NA | TRBV10-1 | TGCGCCAGCAGTGATGCGGGAGGCGGCTACACCTTC | CASSDAGGGYTF
TRBJ1-1 | TRBD1 | NA | TRBV12-5 | TGTGCTAGTGGTTTGGGACAGGGAGGAAAGACTGAAGCTTTCTTT | CASGLGQGGKTEAFF
TRBJ1-6 | TRBD1 | NA | TRBV2 | TGTGCCAGCAGGGGACAGCTCAATTCACCCCTCCACTTT | CASRGQLNSPLHF
TRBJ1-1 | NA | NA | TRBV27 | TGTGCCAGCAGTCTCACAGGGTTGGAGTTAGGGACTGAAGCTTTCTTT | CASSLTGLELGTEAFF
TRBJ1-1 | TRBD1 | NA | TRBV7-8 | TGTGCCAGCAGCCAAGCAAATCGCGGACAGGGAGAAGCTTTCTTT | CASSQANRGQGEAFF
TRBJ2-1 | TRBD2 | NA | TRBV9 | TGTGCCAGCAGCGTAGGACTAGCGGGGGCCGAGAAATCCGAACTGTACAATGAGCAGTTCTTC | CASSVGLAGAEKSELYNEQFF
TRBJ1-5 | NA | NA | TRBV19 | TGTGCCAGTAGTATAGTAAACAATCAGCCCCAGCATTTT | CASSIVNNQPQHF
TRBJ2-1 | TRBD2 | NA | TRBV7-3 | TGTGCCAGCAGCCTAGCGGGGGGGCTGGCTCAAGAGCAGTTCTTC | CASSLAGGLAQEQFF
TRBJ2-3 | TRBD1 | NA | TRBV2 | TGTGCCAGCAGGACCGGGACAGGGACAGATACGCAGTATTTT | CASRTGTGTDTQYF
TRBJ2-7 | TRBD2 | NA | TRBV10-1 | TGCGCCAGCAGTGAGGAGTCGGGAGGGCCTCGCGAGCAGTACTTC | CASSEESGGPREQYF
TRBJ2-3 | NA | NA | TRBV5-1 | TGCGCCAGCAGCTTGACAGGGATCACAGATACGCAGTATTTT | CASSLTGITDTQYF
TRBJ1-1 | NA | NA | TRBV4-2 | TGTGCCAGCAGCCAGCCCTCGGGGGGTGACACTGAAGCTTTCTTT | CASSQPSGGDTEAFF
TRBJ2-1 | NA | NA | TRBV10-1 | TGCGCCAGCAGTGATAGCGGCGACAATGAGCAGTTCTTC | CASSDSGDNEQFF
TRBJ2-7 | NA | NA | TRBV6-6 | TGTGCCAGCAGTTACTCCGCAGGGAACTACGAGCAGTACTTC | CASSYSAGNYEQYF
TRBJ2-3 | NA | NA | TRBV4-2 | TGTGCCAGCAGCCAAGGACAGGCGGTTACAGATACGCAGTATTTT | CASSQGQAVTDTQYF
TRBJ2-2 | TRBD2 | NA | TRBV9 | TGTGCCAGCAGCCCGGGACTAGCGGGGGTCTATGCCGGGGAGCTGTTTTTT | CASSPGLAGVYAGELFF
TRBJ2-1 | NA | NA | TRBV19 | TGTGCCAGTAGTTTGACAGGGAGGAGGATACAGTTCTTC | CASSLTGRRIQFF
TRBJ2-1 | TRBD2 | NA | TRBV6-2/TRBV6-3 | TGTGCCAGCAGTTATCCCCTAGCGGTCTTTAGCGATGAGCAGTTCTTC | CASSYPLAVFSDEQFF
TRBJ2-3 | NA | once | TRBV4-2 | TGTGCCAGCAGCCAAGATGGCACGGGAGCCGTCACAGATACGCAGTATTTT | CASSQDGTGAVTDTQYF
TRBJ2-7 | NA | NA | TRBV3-1/TRBV3-2 | TGTGCCAGCAGCCCAGGGGTCCCCGGCGAGCAGTACTTC | CASSPGVPGEQYF
TRBJ1-6 | NA | NA | TRBV6-5 | TGTGCCAGCAGTTATGCGGGCCCAAATAATTCACCCCTCCACTTT | CASSYAGPNNSPLHF
TRBJ2-7 | NA | NA | TRBV5-4 | TGTGCCAGCAGCCCACAGAGCTCCTACGAGCAGTACTTC | CASSPQSSYEQYF
TRBJ2-7 | TRBD2 | NA | TRBV18 | TGTGCCAGCTCACCACCGGGACTAGCCTACGAGCAGTACTTC | CASSPPGLAYEQYF
TRBJ2-3 | NA | once | TRBV7-9 | TGTGCCAGCAGCTTACTGGCAGAAGCAGATACGCAGTATTTT | CASSLLAEADTQYF
TRBJ2-3 | NA | NA | TRBV10-1 | TGCGCCAGCAGCTCGACAATTACTGGCACAGATACGCAGTATTTT | CASSSTITGTDTQYF
TRBJ2-7 | TRBD2 | NA | TRBV28 | TGTGCCAGCAGTTCCGGGGGGGCAGGCTACGAGCAGTACTTC | CASSSGGAGYEQYF
TRBJ2-7 | NA | NA | TRBV2 | TGTGCCAGCAGTGAAGGGGGACTTAGCTCCTACGAGCAGTACTTC | CASSEGGLSSYEQYF
TRBJ1-1 | NA | once | TRBV29-1 | TGCAGCGTGAGTCCCCTGAACACTGAAGCTTTCTTT | CSVSPLNTEAFF
TRBJ1-1 | TRBD1 | NA | TRBV6-5 | TGTGCCAGCAGCTCGGGACAGGGATGGAACACTGAAGCTTTCTTT | CASSSGQGWNTEAFF
TRBJ1-5 | NA | NA | TRBV19 | TGTGCCAGTACTCCCCGGGTTGGGTTTAATGACGGCAATCAGCCCCAGCATTTT | CASTPRVGFNDGNQPQHF
TRBJ2-1 | TRBD2 | NA | TRBV6-5 | TGTGCCAGCAGTTCCTATTTAGCGGGGGGTTACAATGAGCAGTTCTTC | CASSSYLAGGYNEQFF
TRBJ2-2 | TRBD2 | NA | TRBV5-4 | TGTGCCAGCAGCTTGGACAGCGGGAGAACCGGGGAGCTGTTTTTT | CASSLDSGRTGELFF
TRBJ1-1 | NA | NA | TRBV5-5 | TGTGCCAGCAGCTTCCCCATGAACACTGAAGCTTTCTTT | CASSFPMNTEAFF
TRBJ2-7 | NA | NA | TRBV11-2 | TGTGCCAGCAGCTACGGTAGGCGACACTCCTACGAGCAGTACTTC | CASSYGRRHSYEQYF
TRBJ2-1 | TRBD2 | NA | TRBV7-2 | TGTGCCAGCAGCTTAGGCGGGGGATACAATGAGCAGTTCTTC | CASSLGGGYNEQFF
TRBJ1-5 | NA | once | TRBV5-5 | TGTGCCAGCAGCACACAGGGATACCCGAATCAGCCCCAGCATTTT | CASSTQGYPNQPQHF
TRBJ1-2 | NA | NA | TRBV7-3 | TGTGCCAGCAGCCTAAACCGACGGTGGGCCGGCACCTTC | CASSLNRRWAGTF
TRBJ1-2 | TRBD1 | NA | TRBV5-8 | TGTGCCAGCAGCTTGCGACAGGGGCTTAACTATGGCTACACCTTC | CASSLRQGLNYGYTF